These 21 T cell receptor beta chains came from one sample sequenced in a study of vaccination and CD4 T cells after COVID-19. Treatment of the sample: roughly 10-day PBMC culture with coronavirus spike peptide pools or control peptides (ViraFEST assay). Sequencing of cultured CD4+ T cell DNA used the Oncomine TCR Beta short-read assay. TCRdb reanalysed the PCR reads using MiXCR and keeps one entry per CDR3 protein. The profile covers about 14,000 distinct CDR3 sequences, with about 54% appearing a single time and about 10% taken by the ten largest. These TCRs' antigens remain unknown. What was sequenced was CD4+ T cells from blood, cultured in vitro. The receptors stem from a human donor who had recovered from COVID-19.

The V call is TRBV19, the J call TRBJ2-5, with 12 bases aligning to TRBD2. The CDR3 sequence is 15 residues long. V shed 3 bases and J 4 bases; nucleotides not matched to a gene: 3. Germline lookup yields CDR1 LNHDA and CDR2 SQIVND (reference sequence). The CDR3 sequence: CASSMGGLAGETQYF. As DNA, the CDR3 is TGTGCCAGTAGTATGGGGGGACTAGCGGGAGAGACCCAGTACTTC. Full variable domain (missing parts from reference TRBV19 and TRBJ2-5): DGGITQSPKYLFRKEGQNVTLSCEQNLNHDAMYWYRQDPGQGLRLIYYSQIVNDFQKGDIAEGYSVSREKKESFPLTVTSAQKNPTAFYLCASSMGGLAGETQYFGPGTRLLVL.

The chain combines TRBV28 with TRBJ2-7, with TRBD1 as a possible D gene (6 bases). The ends were cut back, 6 bases at V and 4 bases at J, with 19 bases in the middle. The CDR3 loop spans 15 amino acids. The germline gives CDR1 MDHEN, CDR2 SYDVKM. The CDR3 DNA reads TGTGCCAGCAGCCACACTGGGGGACAAGCATACGAGCAGTACTTC. Protein product: CASSHTGGQAYEQYF.

The V and J genes are TRBV20-1 and TRBJ2-2; D unresolved. V lost 6 bases, J lost 2 bases, and 7 bases lay in between. There are 12 residues in the CDR3. CDR1 and CDR2 from the germline V gene are DFQATT and SNEGSKA (reference sequence). CDR3 in DNA: TGCAGTGCCAAGACAAACACCGGGGAGCTGTTTTTT. It specifies CSAKTNTGELFF.

The chain combines TRBV7-2 with TRBJ1-2; D is undetermined. CDR1 is SGHTA and CDR2 is FQGNSA in the germline V gene. CDR3 length equals 15 residues. Trimming stripped 5 bases from V and 2 bases from J, with 15 bases between. For the CDR3, the DNA is TGTGCCAGCAGCCGTTTGACACCAGGAAACTATGGCTACACCTTC. Its translation is CASSRLTPGNYGYTF.

The chain uses TRBV7-2 and TRBJ2-2; D may match TRBD1 or TRBD2 (6 bases each). Germline CDR1 and CDR2: SGHTA and FQGNSA. The CDR3 totals 14 residues. Trimming took off 4 bases at V and 5 bases at J, with 11 bases between the two ends. DNA of the CDR3: TGTGCCAGCAGCTCACGGGGGCGGACCGGGGAGCTGTTTTTT. This translates into CASSSRGRTGELFF.

Only a few counts were recorded for this clonotype. The chain combines TRBV6-5 with TRBJ1-6, with unresolved D. CDR3 size: 19 residues. The ends were cut back, 2 bases at V and 10 bases at J, with 27 bases in the middle. Germline CDR1 is MNHEY and CDR2 is SVGAGI. As DNA, the CDR3 is TGTGCCAGCAGTTACGGTTCTGGAGGGCTCGCAGAGGGTGGATCACCCCTCCACTTT. It is translated as CASSYGSGGLAEGGSPLHF.

The sample holds a few counts of this clonotype. The chain uses TRBV15 and TRBJ1-1; D is perhaps TRBD1 (6 bases). V lost 3 bases and J lost 0, with 17 bases in between. Germline CDR1 and CDR2: LNHNV and YYDKDF (reference sequence). The CDR3 is made up of 17 amino acids. This chain's CDR3 is CATSRSRQARMNTEAFF. The CDR3 bases are TGTGCCACCAGCAGGTCGAGACAGGCTAGAATGAACACTGAAGCTTTCTTT.

This clonotype was recorded once. The V call is TRBV27, the J call TRBJ2-7; 8 bases agree with TRBD2. The V and J ends lost 6 bases and 3 bases, in that order; junction bases with no gene match: 10. This CDR3 is built from 15 residues. Germline loops: CDR1 MNHEY, CDR2 SMNVEV (reference sequence). The CDR3 DNA reads as TGTGCCAGCAGCGCCCCTCAGCGGGGGAACTACGAGCAGTACTTC. It translates to CASSAPQRGNYEQYF.

The gene calls are TRBV7-3 and TRBJ1-5, with TRBD1 as a possible D gene (5 bases). The germline V and J ends were trimmed by 5 bases and 4 bases, with 15 bases remaining between them. The V gene's germline CDR1 is SGHTA and CDR2 FQGTGA. The CDR3 runs to 15 residues. The DNA of the CDR3 is TGTGCCAGCAGCCCCTGGGGCGCCCCGAATCAGCCCCAGCATTTT. Translated: CASSPWGAPNQPQHF.

The chain is built from TRBV5-4 and TRBJ1-2; no clear D gene. Germline values: CDR1 SGHNT, CDR2 YYREEE (reference sequence). This CDR3 region has 14 residues. V was trimmed by 0 bases and J by 5 bases, leaving 11 bases between them. The CDR3 coding sequence is TGTGCCAGCAGCTTGGTTGTAGCTCCTTATGGCTACACCTTC. Translating gives CASSLVVAPYGYTF.

In this sample, this clonotype turned up once. CDR3 coding DNA: TGTGCCAGTAGGACGCTAGCGGGAGGTTTAGAGACCCAGTACTTC. Translated, it gives CASRTLAGGLETQYF. V is TRBV19 and J is TRBJ2-5; 11 nucleotides match TRBD2. From germline, CDR1 is LNHDA and CDR2 SQIVND (reference sequence). The CDR3 runs 15 residues. V shed 6 bases, J shed 4 bases, and the junction held 7 bases outside the gene matches.

V and J are TRBV7-2 and TRBJ2-1; 10 bases align to TRBD2. With 8 bases clipped from V and 9 bases from J, the junction kept 13 bases outside the gene matches. Germline CDR1 and CDR2: SGHTA and FQGNSA. The CDR3 consists of 15 residues. This CDR3 reads CASPLGASGRSEQFF. CDR3 nucleotide sequence: TGTGCCAGCCCTCTCGGGGCTAGCGGGAGAAGTGAGCAGTTCTTC.

This clonotype showed up just a few times. CDR3 in DNA: TGTGCCAGCAGCTTCTTCAGGGAGGCTGAAGCTTTCTTT. It is translated as CASSFFREAEAFF. This chain joins TRBV11-2 and TRBJ1-1; D might be TRBD1 (5 bases). The CDR3 spans 13 residues. With 3 bases removed from V and 6 bases from J, the gap between germline ends came to 11 bases. The V gene's germline CDR1 is SGHAT and CDR2 FQNNGV.

V is TRBV24-1 and J is TRBJ2-1, with a weak D call TRBD2 (6 bases). The CDR3 loop spans 16 amino acids. CDR1 and CDR2 (germline): KGHDR, SFDVKD. Trimming shortened V by 4 bases and J by 3 bases, and 15 bases separated the two germline ends. The CDR3 spells CATSEPSVSVYNEQFF. In nucleotides, the CDR3 is TGTGCCACCAGTGAACCTAGCGTCTCGGTCTACAATGAGCAGTTCTTC.

V usage is TRBV6-1 and J usage is TRBJ2-3; D not certain. V was trimmed by 7 bases and J by 1 base, leaving 18 bases between them. CDR3 length: 16 residues. Germline CDR1 is MNHNS and CDR2 is SASEGT. The CDR3, as DNA: TGTGCCAGCACCCCCGGAATAGGCCGAGGCACAGATACGCAGTATTTT. Amino acid sequence: CASTPGIGRGTDTQYF.

The chain joins TRBV20-1 to TRBJ2-5; D unclear. Germline V gene data show CDR1 as DFQATT and CDR2 as SNEGSKA (reference sequence). The CDR3 spans 15 residues. Trimming took 0 bases from V and 4 from J, leaving 15 bases between them. CDR3 nucleotides: TGCAGTGCTAGAGATGTCTCTCCGACCGTAGAGACCCAGTACTTC. Translating it yields CSARDVSPTVETQYF.

The CDR3 DNA reads TGTGCCAGCAGCATTAGTAAAAACACCGGGGAGCTGTTTTTT. Protein product: CASSISKNTGELFF. This chain links TRBV5-4 with TRBJ2-2; unclear D gene. V was pared by 4 bases and J by 2 bases, with 9 bases between. Germline lookup yields CDR1 SGHNT and CDR2 YYREEE (reference sequence). CDR3 length equals 14 residues.

The chain uses TRBV11-3 and TRBJ2-1; D remains unclear. The V end was cut by 4 bases, the J end by 5 bases, with 9 bases between. The CDR3 covers 13 residues. Germline CDR1 reads SGHNT; CDR2 reads YENEEA. This CDR3 reads CASSYDQDNEQFF. The CDR3 DNA reads as TGTGCCAGCAGCTACGACCAAGACAATGAGCAGTTCTTC.

This chain's CDR3 is CASRLGTSGSKEQYF. As DNA, the CDR3 is TGTGCCAGCAGACTAGGGACTAGCGGGAGTAAAGAGCAGTACTTC. The genes are TRBV6-1 and TRBJ2-7; 14 nucleotides agree with TRBD2. In germline, CDR1 is MNHNS, CDR2 SASEGT. CDR3 length: 15 amino acids. Trimming removed 6 bases from V and 7 bases from J; junction bases left unmatched: 8.

The rearrangement uses TRBV2 and TRBJ2-2; D remains ambiguous. V was clipped by 4 bases and J by 4 bases, with 16 bases between them. CDR3 length equals 16 residues. The germline V gene encodes CDR1 SNHLY and CDR2 FYNNEI. This CDR3 reads CASSGEAVWITGELFF. The CDR3 region has the DNA TGTGCCAGCAGTGGTGAGGCGGTCTGGATCACCGGGGAGCTGTTTTTT.

The genes are TRBV2 and TRBJ2-5; the match to TRBD1 covers 9 bases. The germline V gene encodes CDR1 SNHLY and CDR2 FYNNEI. V lost 11 bases, J lost 4 bases, and 8 bases stayed unmatched. CDR3 size: 13 residues. This CDR3 reads CARHPTGGETQYF. CDR3 nucleotides: TGTGCCCGACACCCGACAGGGGGAGAGACCCAGTACTTC. Based on the CDR3 plus reference TRBV2 and TRBJ2-5, the full variable domain is EPEVTQTPSHQVTQMGQEVILRCVPISNHLYFYWYRQILGQKVEFLVSFYNNEISEKSEIFDDQFSVERPDGSNFTLKIRSTKLEDSAMYFCARHPTGGETQYFGPGTRLLVL.